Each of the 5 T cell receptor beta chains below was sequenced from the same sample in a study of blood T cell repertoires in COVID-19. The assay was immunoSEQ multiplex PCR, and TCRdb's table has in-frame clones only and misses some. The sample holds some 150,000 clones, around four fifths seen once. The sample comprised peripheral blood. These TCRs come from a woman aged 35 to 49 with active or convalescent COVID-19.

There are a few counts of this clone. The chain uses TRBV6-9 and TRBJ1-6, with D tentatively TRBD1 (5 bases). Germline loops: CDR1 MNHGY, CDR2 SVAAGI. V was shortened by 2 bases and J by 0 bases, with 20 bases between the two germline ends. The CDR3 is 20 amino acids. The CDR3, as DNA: TGTGCCAGCAGTTATCTGGTGGTCCCCAGGGATTACTCCTATAATTCACCCCTCCACTTT. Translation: CASSYLVVPRDYSYNSPLHF.

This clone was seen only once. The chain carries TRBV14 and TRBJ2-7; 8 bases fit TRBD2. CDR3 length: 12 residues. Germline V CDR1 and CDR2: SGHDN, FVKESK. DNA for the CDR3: TGTCCCCCCGGACTAGCACCTACCGAGCAGTACTTC. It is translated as CPPGLAPTEQYF.

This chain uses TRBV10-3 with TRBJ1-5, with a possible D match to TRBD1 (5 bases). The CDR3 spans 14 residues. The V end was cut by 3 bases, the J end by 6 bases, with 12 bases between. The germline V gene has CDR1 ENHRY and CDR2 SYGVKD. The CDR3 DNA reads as TGTGCCATCAGTGAAGAGAGGGGAGGTCAGCCCCAGCATTTT. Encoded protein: CAISEERGGQPQHF.

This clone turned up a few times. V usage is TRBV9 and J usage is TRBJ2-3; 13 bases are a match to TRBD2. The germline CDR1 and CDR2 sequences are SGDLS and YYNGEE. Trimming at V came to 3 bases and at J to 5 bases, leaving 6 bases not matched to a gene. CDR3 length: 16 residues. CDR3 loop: CASSDRLAGGLDTQYF. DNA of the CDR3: TGTGCCAGCAGCGACCGACTAGCGGGAGGACTAGATACGCAGTATTTT. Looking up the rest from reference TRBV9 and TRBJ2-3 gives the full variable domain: DSGVTQTPKHLITATGQRVTLRCSPRSGDLSVYWYQQSLDQGLQFLIQYYNGEERAKGNILERFSAQQFPDLHSELNLSSLELGDSALYFCASSDRLAGGLDTQYFGPGTRLTVL.

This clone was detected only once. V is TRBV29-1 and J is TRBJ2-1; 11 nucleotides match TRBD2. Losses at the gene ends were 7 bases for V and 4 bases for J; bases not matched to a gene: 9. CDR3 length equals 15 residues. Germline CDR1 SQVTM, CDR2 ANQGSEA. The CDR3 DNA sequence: TGCAGCGCTTTAGCGGGAGGGCCGGGATACAATGAGCAGTTCTTC. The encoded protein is CSALAGGPGYNEQFF.